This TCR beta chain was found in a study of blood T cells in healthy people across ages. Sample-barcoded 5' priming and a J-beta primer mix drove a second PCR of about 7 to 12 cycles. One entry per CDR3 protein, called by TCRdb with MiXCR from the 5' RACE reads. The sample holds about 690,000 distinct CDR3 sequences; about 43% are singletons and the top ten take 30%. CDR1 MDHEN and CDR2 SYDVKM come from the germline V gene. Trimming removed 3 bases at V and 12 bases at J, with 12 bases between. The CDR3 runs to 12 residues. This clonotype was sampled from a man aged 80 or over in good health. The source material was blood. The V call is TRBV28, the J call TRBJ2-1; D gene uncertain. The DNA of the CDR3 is TGTGCCAGCAGTTTGCGTAGGGCGGTGCAGTTCTTC. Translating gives CASSLRRAVQFF. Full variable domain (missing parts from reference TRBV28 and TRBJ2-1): DVKVTQSSRYLVKRTGEKVFLECVQDMDHENMFWYRQDPGLGLRLIYFSYDVKMKEKGDIPEGYSVSREKKERFSLILESASTNQTSMYLCASSLRRAVQFFGPGTRLTVL.